What follows are 5 T cell receptor beta chains derived from one specimen sequenced in a study of shared clonotypes between healthy human individuals. This table comes from immunoSEQ multiplex PCR, and its TCRdb copy is limited to in-frame clones, with some not included. The sample lists approximately 2.5 million clones, approximately 94% occurring once. The sample consisted of naive CD4+ T cells sorted from blood. Subset: CD45RA+ positively selected. The receptors shown here come from a man younger than 30 in good health.

There are a few counts of this clone. The sample carries other DNA sequences with the same CDR3. The chain is built from TRBV15 and TRBJ2-3; D call uncertain. V gave up 0 bases and J gave up 3 bases, with 4 bases separating them. This CDR3 contains 13 residues. Germline loops: CDR1 LNHNV, CDR2 YYDKDF (reference sequence). The CDR3 region is CATSRDPTDTQYF. The CDR3 nucleotides are TGTGCCACCAGCAGAGATCCGACAGATACGCAGTATTTT.

V usage is TRBV7-9 and J usage is TRBJ2-3; D perhaps matches TRBD1 (5 bases). V lost 1 base to trimming and J lost 4 bases, with 12 bases between them. Germline V CDR1 and CDR2: SEHNR, FQNEAQ (reference sequence). There are 15 residues in the CDR3. In nucleotides, the CDR3 is TGTGCCAGCAGCTTAGAGGGGAAGTTGGCAGATACGCAGTATTTT. Translated: CASSLEGKLADTQYF.

The rearrangement joins TRBV4-1 to TRBJ1-6; tentatively, D is TRBD1 (6 bases). The V gene's germline CDR1 is MGHRA and CDR2 YSYEKL. The V gene lost 3 bases and the J gene lost 0 bases, with 9 bases spanning the gap. This CDR3 region has 16 residues. The CDR3: CASSHTGSSYNSPLHF. The CDR3 coding sequence is TGCGCCAGCAGCCATACAGGGAGCTCCTATAATTCACCCCTCCACTTT.

The CDR3 DNA is TGTGCCAGCAGCCGCGCTGGGAGCACAGATACGCAGTATTTT. Its protein is CASSRAGSTDTQYF. The chain combines TRBV7-9 with TRBJ2-3; D not certain. CDR1 is SEHNR and CDR2 is FQNEAQ in the germline V gene (reference sequence). V lost 5 bases and J 0 bases, leaving 9 bases between the germline ends. This CDR3 spans 14 amino acids.

The J gene is TRBJ2-5, the V gene TRBV7-2; D possibly matches TRBD1 or TRBD2 (6 bases each). Trimming removed 3 bases at V and 2 bases at J, with 13 bases between. CDR3 length equals 15 residues. Looked up from germline, CDR1 is SGHTA and CDR2 is FQGNSA. In nucleotides, the CDR3 is TGTGCCAGCAGCTTCTTAGGGGGAGGTCAAGAGACCCAGTACTTC. This sequence encodes CASSFLGGGQETQYF.